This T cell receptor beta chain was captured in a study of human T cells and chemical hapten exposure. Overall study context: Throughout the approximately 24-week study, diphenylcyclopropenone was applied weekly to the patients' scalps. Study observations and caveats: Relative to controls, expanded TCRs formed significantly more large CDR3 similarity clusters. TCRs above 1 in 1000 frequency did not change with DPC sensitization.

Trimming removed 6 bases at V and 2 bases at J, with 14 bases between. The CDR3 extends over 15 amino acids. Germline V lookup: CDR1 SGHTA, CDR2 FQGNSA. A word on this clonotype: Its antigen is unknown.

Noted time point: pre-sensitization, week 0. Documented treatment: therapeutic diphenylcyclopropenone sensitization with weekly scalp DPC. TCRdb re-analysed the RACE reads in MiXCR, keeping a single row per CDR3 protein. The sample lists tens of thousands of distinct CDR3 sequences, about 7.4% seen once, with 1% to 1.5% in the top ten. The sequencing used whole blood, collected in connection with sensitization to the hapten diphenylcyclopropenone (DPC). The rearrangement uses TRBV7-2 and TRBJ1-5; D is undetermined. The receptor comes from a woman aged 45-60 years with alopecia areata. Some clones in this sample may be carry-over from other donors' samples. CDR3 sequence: CASSPGSGGNQPQHF. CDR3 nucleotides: TGTGCCAGCAGTCCAGGCTCTGGGGGCAATCAGCCCCAGCATTTT.